This T cell receptor beta chain was sequenced in a study of PD-L1 blockade in urothelial cancer. Study-wide context: Blood analysis occurred 3 weeks (second dose) and 6 weeks after treatment start. Specimens of blood held a median count of approximately 150,000 T cells.

The CDR3 contains 14 residues. Germline CDR1 reads SGHAT; CDR2 reads FQNNGV. V was trimmed by 2 bases and J by 2 bases, leaving 10 bases between them. Synthetic spike-ins, TCR analog templates, were added into each PCR. Here immunoSEQ multiplex PCR was the method, and the copy in TCRdb shows in-frame clones only, minus some. This table holds about 36,000 clones, approximately 80% found once. Time point meaning: peripheral blood 6 weeks after treatment start. There were between 1 and 8 samples from each patient, taken pretreatment and on-treatment. The clonotype originates from a man aged 40-49 years with urothelial cancer. The chain uses TRBV11-2 and TRBJ2-7, with TRBD2 as a possible D gene (5 bases). The sample in question was PBMCs, obtained around atezolizumab (anti-PD-L1) treatment. CDR3 coding DNA: TGTGCCAGCAGCTTAACGGACGGGACCTACGAGCAGTACTTC. Protein product: CASSLTDGTYEQYF.